The clone carrying this T cell receptor beta chain showed up just a few times. CDR1 and CDR2 (germline): SGHDN, FVKESK. Trimming took off 0 bases at V and 4 bases at J, with 18 bases between the two ends. The CDR3 contains 17 residues. What was sequenced were expressed TCRB transcripts, since all of the isolated RNA had been reverse transcribed. Libraries were prepared by immunoSEQ multiplex PCR; TCRdb keeps only in-frame clonotypes and omits some of them. The data contain about 360,000 clones, roughly an eighth of them seen just once; the ten biggest clones take up approximately 0.015%. The data were taken from a study of beta chain features in type 1 diabetes.

The chain recombines TRBV14 with TRBJ1-2; TRBD1 is a possible D gene (5 bases). Sequenced sample: naive CD4+ T cells from blood. The TCR originated in a man between 18 and 35 years old in good health. The CDR3 bases are TGTGCCAGCAGCCAAGATCGTAATACGGGACTACCCTATGGCTACACCTTC. Its protein product is CASSQDRNTGLPYGYTF. Full variable domain (remainder filled in from reference TRBV14 and TRBJ1-2): EAGVTQFPSHSVIEKGQTVTLRCDPISGHDNLYWYRRVMGKEIKFLLHFVKESKQDESGMPNNRFLAERTGGTYSTLKVQPAELEDSGVYFCASSQDRNTGLPYGYTFGSGTRLTVV.